These T cell receptor beta chains were read from a single sample in a study of shared clonotypes between healthy human individuals. Libraries were prepared by immunoSEQ multiplex PCR; TCRdb keeps only in-frame clonotypes and omits some of them. The sample carries roughly 2 million clones, about 95% recorded once. Sequencing used naive CD8+ T cells sorted from blood. The receptors shown here come from a man aged 18 to 30 in good health. Both conserved end residues are part of each CDR3. The D gene is left open where the match is weak. Some rows have no size entry. The others give once, few or many, or a class for an expanded clone.

CDR3aa | CDR3nt | v_gene | d_gene | j_gene | abundance
CASSLDRLHEQYF | TGTGCCAGCAGCTTGGATAGGCTACACGAGCAGTACTTC | TRBV5-4 | . | TRBJ2-7 | .
CASSFSEGGNTIYF | TGTGCCAGCAGTTTTAGTGAGGGGGGAAACACCATATATTTT | TRBV6-6 | . | TRBJ1-3 | .
CASSWTTGTEQYF | TGTGCCAGCAGCTGGACGACAGGGACCGAGCAGTACTTC | TRBV5-6 | TRBD1 | TRBJ2-7 | .
CASSILAGGNNEQFF | TGTGCCAGTAGTATTTTAGCGGGGGGGAATAATGAGCAGTTCTTC | TRBV19 | TRBD2 | TRBJ2-1 | .
CASSLERTEAFF | TGTGCCAGCAGTTTAGAACGGACAGAAGCTTTCTTT | TRBV28 | . | TRBJ1-1 | .
CAWTPVEGTEAFF | TGTGCCTGGACCCCGGTCGAGGGCACTGAAGCTTTCTTT | TRBV30 | . | TRBJ1-1 | once
CASSEFGGLEIDTGELFF | TGCGCCAGCAGTGAGTTCGGTGGGCTAGAAATCGACACCGGGGAGCTGTTTTTT | TRBV10-1 | . | TRBJ2-2 | .
CASSQEGGRYNEQFF | TGCGCCAGCAGCCAAGAGGGGGGTCGCTACAATGAGCAGTTCTTC | TRBV4-1 | . | TRBJ2-1 | .
CSARNYGYTF | TGCAGTGCTAGAAACTATGGCTACACCTTC | TRBV20-1 | . | TRBJ1-2 | .
CASSLAGGPGGNEQFF | TGTGCCAGCTCGCTAGCGGGAGGGCCAGGGGGCAATGAGCAGTTCTTC | TRBV18 | TRBD2 | TRBJ2-1 | .
CSVRTGSSYEQYF | TGCAGCGTTAGGACAGGGAGCTCCTACGAGCAGTACTTC | TRBV29-1 | TRBD1 | TRBJ2-7 | few
CAIRDRGDQPQHF | TGTGCCATCAGGGACAGGGGTGATCAGCCCCAGCATTTT | TRBV10-3 | TRBD1 | TRBJ1-5 | .
CASSFGDYEQYF | TGTGCCAGCAGCTTTGGCGACTACGAGCAGTACTTC | TRBV7-9 | . | TRBJ2-7 | .
CASSESGRGDQPQHF | TGTGCCAGCAGTGAAAGTGGACGGGGAGATCAGCCCCAGCATTTT | TRBV6-1 | . | TRBJ1-5 | .
CAWSGQGAEQYF | TGTGCCTGGAGCGGGCAGGGGGCCGAGCAGTACTTC | TRBV30 | TRBD1 | TRBJ2-7 | .
CASSAGRSNQPQHF | TGTGCCAGCAGTGCGGGGCGGTCCAATCAGCCCCAGCATTTT | TRBV6-4 | . | TRBJ1-5 | .
CASPETFF | TGTGCCAGTCCCGAGACTTTCTTT | TRBV7-8 | . | TRBJ1-1 | .
CSVVDRSTANYGYTF | TGCAGCGTGGTTGACAGGTCTACCGCTAACTATGGCTACACCTTC | TRBV29-1 | . | TRBJ1-2 | .
CASSYSLGDYEQYF | TGTGCCAGCAGTTACTCGCTGGGGGACTACGAGCAGTACTTC | TRBV6-5 | . | TRBJ2-7 | .
CATPGFRPGELFF | TGTGCCACCCCGGGATTTCGACCCGGGGAGCTGTTTTTT | TRBV19 | . | TRBJ2-2 | .
CASSPGMSGGGSGIEAFF | TGTGCCAGCAGCCCCGGGATGTCCGGAGGAGGCTCAGGCATTGAAGCTTTCTTT | TRBV7-9 | . | TRBJ1-1 | .
CASNGPNTGELFF | TGTGCCAGCAACGGGCCTAACACCGGGGAGCTGTTTTTT | TRBV14 | . | TRBJ2-2 | .
CASSLVGLGYGYTF | TGCGCCAGCAGCTTGGTGGGGTTAGGGTATGGCTACACCTTC | TRBV5-1 | . | TRBJ1-2 | few
CASSLVGGGTDTQYF | TGTGCCAGCAGCTTAGTTGGGGGCGGAACAGATACGCAGTATTTT | TRBV7-9 | . | TRBJ2-3 | .
CASSLTGPYNEQFF | TGCGCCAGCAGTCTCACAGGGCCCTACAATGAGCAGTTCTTC | TRBV5-1 | . | TRBJ2-1 | once
CASSLGLTDTQYF | TGTGCCAGCAGCCTGGGACTTACGGATACGCAGTATTTT | TRBV9 | . | TRBJ2-3 | .
CASSPRAGFTEAFF | TGTGCCAGTAGTCCCCGAGCAGGGTTCACTGAAGCTTTCTTT | TRBV19 | . | TRBJ1-1 | .
CASSLAYNEQFF | TGTGCCAGCAGCTTGGCGTACAATGAGCAGTTCTTC | TRBV7-8 | . | TRBJ2-1 | .
CASSLVAGGGNEQFF | TGTGCCAGCAGCTTGGTAGCGGGGGGCGGCAATGAGCAGTTCTTC | TRBV7-9 | TRBD2 | TRBJ2-1 | .
CASSETGLNEKLFF | TGTGCCAGCAGTGAAACAGGGCTTAATGAAAAACTGTTTTTT | TRBV6-5 | . | TRBJ1-4 | few
CASSTPSRENYGYTF | TGTGCCAGTAGTACCCCTTCCCGGGAAAACTATGGCTACACCTTC | TRBV19 | . | TRBJ1-2 | .
CASSWGQDSEKLFF | TGTGCCAGCAGTTGGGGACAGGACAGTGAAAAACTGTTTTTT | TRBV27 | TRBD1 | TRBJ1-4 | .
CASSDYTEAFF | TGTGCCAGTAGTGACTATACTGAAGCTTTCTTT | TRBV19 | . | TRBJ1-1 | .
CATIASAGTNTGELFF | TGTGCCACCATCGCCTCGGCGGGTACAAACACCGGGGAGCTGTTTTTT | TRBV15 | . | TRBJ2-2 | .
CASSLRGSGYEQYF | TGTGCCAGCAGCTTAAGGGGGTCCGGGTACGAGCAGTACTTC | TRBV13 | . | TRBJ2-7 | .
CASSVGGEPYEQYF | TGTGCCAGCAGCGTAGGTGGCGAGCCCTACGAGCAGTACTTC | TRBV9 | . | TRBJ2-7 | .
CASSRQGTQETQYF | TGCGCCAGCAGCCGACAGGGGACTCAAGAGACCCAGTACTTC | TRBV4-1 | TRBD1 | TRBJ2-5 | .
CASSQVAAGEGYTF | TGCGCCAGCAGCCAAGTAGCGGCAGGGGAAGGCTACACCTTC | TRBV4-3 | . | TRBJ1-2 | .
CASSQEDRKGTPLHF | TGCGCCAGCAGCCAAGAAGATCGAAAAGGCACACCCCTCCACTTT | TRBV4-1 | . | TRBJ1-6 | .
CASSFTSNTGELFF | TGTGCCAGCAGCTTCACCTCGAACACCGGGGAGCTGTTTTTT | TRBV5-6 | . | TRBJ2-2 | .
CASSRRDRGHYEQYF | TGTGCCAGCAGTCGCCGGGACAGGGGGCACTACGAGCAGTACTTC | TRBV6-5 | TRBD1 | TRBJ2-7 | .
CASSSDREGLYNEQFF | TGTGCCAGCAGTTCGGACAGGGAGGGCTTGTACAATGAGCAGTTCTTC | TRBV6-5 | . | TRBJ2-1 | .
CASSPIEGSYNEQFF | TGTGCCAGCAGCCCCATCGAAGGGTCCTACAATGAGCAGTTCTTC | TRBV4-2 | . | TRBJ2-1 | .
CASSPLRGYEQFF | TGTGCCAGCAGCCCCCTGAGGGGCTATGAGCAGTTCTTC | TRBV9 | . | TRBJ2-1 | .
CASSPPGQGEKLFF | TGTGCCAGCAGCCCCCCGGGACAGGGGGAAAAACTGTTTTTT | TRBV14 | TRBD1 | TRBJ1-4 | .
CASSQVGTYNSPLHF | TGCGCCAGCAGCCAAGTAGGGACCTATAATTCACCCCTCCACTTT | TRBV4-1 | . | TRBJ1-6 | .
CASSPSRETQYF | TGTGCCAGCAGCCCTTCTCGAGAGACCCAGTACTTC | TRBV6-5 | . | TRBJ2-5 | .
CAWSVLGDVFF | TGTGCCTGGAGTGTACTAGGTGACGTGTTCTTT | TRBV30 | . | TRBJ1-4 | few
CASSEIAGASDTQYF | TGTGCCAGCAGTGAAATAGCGGGAGCCTCAGATACGCAGTATTTT | TRBV6-1 | TRBD2 | TRBJ2-3 | once